This TCR beta chain was documented in a study of shared clonotypes between healthy human individuals. Broader study findings: Only blood was sampled; tissue repertoires likely differ.

This CDR3 is built from 14 residues. V lost 5 bases and J lost 4; bases outside the gene matches: 6. CDR1 is SQVTM, CDR2 ANQGSEA, per germline. When replicate PCRs were run on unsorted PBMC, they used 300 ng DNA, approximately 31,000 T cell genomes. The assay was immunoSEQ multiplex PCR, and TCRdb's table has in-frame clones only and misses some. The data show about 460,000 clones, with roughly four fifths seen just once and more than 10% held by the top ten. With regard to this clone: Antigen specificity is unknown.

The material sequenced was PBMCs. V usage is TRBV29-1 and J usage is TRBJ1-4; 8 bases align to TRBD1. The origin of this receptor is a woman in her thirties or forties in good health. Some clones in this sample may be carry-over from other donors' samples. DNA of the CDR3: TGCAGCGTTCAACCGGGACAGGATAATGAAAAACTGTTTTTT. Its protein product is CSVQPGQDNEKLFF.